This T cell receptor (beta chain) originates from a study of CD8 T cells in ankylosing spondylitis. Study findings and constraints: Typical of ankylosing spondylitis blood, it appeared, was a TCR beta motif of seven to nine highly homologous variants. Matched ankylosing spondylitis synovial fluid reportedly showed significant enrichment of disease-linked clones. Disease-linked clones displayed a CD8+ phenotype and appeared relatively rarely in peripheral blood.

The germline gives CDR1 SQVTM, CDR2 ANQGSEA. V was cut by 3 bases and J by 6 bases, with 12 bases left in between. This CDR3 comprises 12 residues. In this sample, this clonotype turned up a few times. Its specificity is not known. Library preparation for TCR beta used quantitative 5'-RACE with molecular barcodes. TCRdb re-analysed the 5' RACE reads in MiXCR, keeping a single row per CDR3 protein. The sample has roughly 180,000 distinct CDR3 sequences; around 8.9% are singletons. The sample taken for sequencing was blood, either unsorted or a sorted T cell fraction (not recorded which). The V call is TRBV29-1, the J call TRBJ2-7, with D unclear. The sequence was collected from a female donor with ankylosing spondylitis or in good health (not recorded which). The CDR3 loop reads CSVEGNAREQYF. For the CDR3, the DNA is TGCAGCGTTGAGGGGAATGCGCGCGAGCAGTACTTC.